This TCR beta chain comes out of a study of radiotherapy plus CTLA-4 blockade in lung cancer. Sequencing used immunoSEQ multiplex PCR; TCRdb keeps in-frame clones, though not all of them. Among tens of thousands of clones listed, 75% to 90% were seen once. V lost 6 bases, J lost 1 base, and 7 bases stayed unmatched. The CDR3 covers 15 residues. Germline CDR1 MDHEN, CDR2 SYDVKM. This clone occurred a few times. This sample comprised peripheral blood, obtained from a patient treated with radiotherapy plus ipilimumab. The rearrangement uses TRBV28 and TRBJ1-2; 8 nucleotides line up with TRBD1. The TCR originated in a human donor with non-small cell lung cancer who had a partial response to radiotherapy plus ipilimumab. CDR3 residues: CASRQTDRGNYGYTF. CDR3 nucleotide sequence: TGTGCCAGCAGACAAACTGACAGGGGTAACTATGGCTACACCTTC.